This T cell receptor (beta chain) derives from a study of cytomegalovirus exposure and HLA in healthy donors. Regarding the study as a whole: Later on, analysis showed that most CMV-associated TCR beta chains appeared to be HLA-restricted. TCR beta chains associated with HLA were, in a later analysis, more clonally expanded than equally common others. The study dropped some indistinguishable V segments, TRBV6-2 and TRBV6-3 among them.

Primers: 60 Vbeta forward and 13 Jbeta reverse. The method was immunoSEQ multiplex PCR; TCRdb's version includes in-frame clones alone and lacks a portion of them. The data show 76,000 or so clones, about 69% seen once. Worth noting for this clone: Its specificity is not known.

Germline V gene sequence: CDR1 LGHNA, CDR2 YNFKEQ. Trimming shortened V by 0 bases and J by 5 bases, and 17 bases separated the two germline ends. CDR3 length equals 17 residues. Material for sequencing was PBMCs. This chain joins TRBV4-2 and TRBJ1-5; the D is unclear. The receptor was isolated from a woman in her forties in good health and CMV-seropositive. CDR3 DNA: TGTGCCAGCAGCCAAGATCTTAGATTCTTATACGATCAGCCCCAGCATTTT. This translates into CASSQDLRFLYDQPQHF.